The subject of this entry is one TCR beta chain. CDR3 length equals 19 residues. Germline CDR1 reads LNHDA; CDR2 reads SQIVND (reference sequence). V shed 0 bases, J shed 6 bases, and the junction held 9 bases outside the gene matches. This sample was included in a study of blood T cell repertoires in COVID-19. For the study at large: The study drew acute and convalescent COVID-19 samples from the United States, Italy and Spain.

Authors' analysis steps: Estimated nucleated cell counts came from reference gene primer amplification. Only in-frame clones appear in the TCRdb table, and some are missing; sequencing was by immunoSEQ multiplex PCR. The V and J calls and clone size come from that table; D and trimming were worked out from the DNA. This sample yields 99,000 or so clones, of which around 87% are seen a single time; roughly 14% belongs to the top ten. This sequence joins TRBV19 and TRBJ2-3; TRBD2 matches 16 bases. This clonotype originated in a man aged 50-60 years with acute or convalescent COVID-19. The sequenced sample consisted of peripheral blood. The CDR3 reads CASSIDSSGLAGGRDTQYF. CDR3 sequence (DNA): TGTGCCAGTAGTATAGATTCTTCGGGACTAGCGGGAGGGCGTGATACGCAGTATTTT.